The rows below give T cell receptor beta chains drawn from one sample of a study of blood T cell repertoires in COVID-19. Method: immunoSEQ multiplex PCR; TCRdb's copy keeps in-frame clones and lacks some. Of over 200,000 clones in the sample, less than 90% were seen once. The sequencing input was peripheral blood. The receptors here all came from a man in his fifties or sixties who had recovered from COVID-19. Each CDR3 is given with its conserved first and last residue. A D gene is named only where the DNA matches it firmly. Size is omitted from some rows. Given values are once, few, many or a class for expanded clones.

abundance	d_gene	v_gene	j_gene	CDR3nt	CDR3aa
.	.	TRBV2	TRBJ1-2	TGTGCCAGCAACCACAGGGAGGGCAATGGCTACACCTTC	CASNHREGNGYTF
.	.	TRBV3-1/TRBV3-2	TRBJ2-7	TGTGCCAGCAGCCCCTTGGAGGGGGCGAACCCGAAGTACTTC	CASSPLEGANPKYF
.	.	TRBV14	TRBJ2-7	TGTGCCAGCAGCCAAAGTTTGGCCAGGCACTACGAGCAGTACTTC	CASSQSLARHYEQYF
.	.	TRBV2	TRBJ1-5	TGTGCCAGCAGTGAGGAGGACGGTAGCAATCAGCCCCAGCATTTT	CASSEEDGSNQPQHF
.	.	TRBV7-2	TRBJ1-2	TGTGCCAGCAGCTTCGCCCAAGGGGTCTATGGCTACACCTTC	CASSFAQGVYGYTF
.	.	TRBV5-6	TRBJ2-5	TGTGCCAGCAGCTTAGGGCGGGGAAGGAGGCAAGAGACCCAGTACTTC	CASSLGRGRRQETQYF
once	.	TRBV10-1	TRBJ1-1	TGCGCCAGCAGTGATCGGGGGGACGCTGAAGCTTTCTTT	CASSDRGDAEAFF
.	.	TRBV12-3/TRBV12-4	TRBJ2-5	TGTGCCAGCAGTTCCCACACCAAAGAGACCCAGTACTTC	CASSSHTKETQYF
.	TRBD2	TRBV11-1	TRBJ2-7	TGTGCCAGCAGCTTAGGCGGGAGAGAGCAGTACTTC	CASSLGGREQYF
few	TRBD1	TRBV5-8	TRBJ1-1	TGTGCCAGCAGCTTGGACAGGGGAGTATTGAACACTGAAGCTTTCTTT	CASSLDRGVLNTEAFF
.	TRBD1	TRBV6-5	TRBJ2-7	TGTGCCAGCAGAACTACCGGGACAGCTCTTTACGAGCAGTACTTC	CASRTTGTALYEQYF
.	TRBD1	TRBV9	TRBJ1-4	TGTGCCAGCAGCGGGGGACAGGGACTCACTAATGAAAAACTGTTTTTT	CASSGGQGLTNEKLFF
once	TRBD1	TRBV6-5	TRBJ1-5	TGTGCCAGCAGACGACAGGGAGGCAATCAGCCCCAGCATTTT	CASRRQGGNQPQHF
.	.	TRBV2	TRBJ1-2	TGTGCCAGCAGTCCGCGTTTAAACTATGGCTACACCTTC	CASSPRLNYGYTF
.	.	TRBV6-5	TRBJ1-3	TGTGCCAGCAGTTCCTTAGCAGGGACTGGAAACACCATATATTTT	CASSSLAGTGNTIYF
.	TRBD1	TRBV6-5	TRBJ1-2	TGTGCCAGCAGGCCCCGGGACAGGGCTAACTATGGCTACACCTTC	CASRPRDRANYGYTF
.	.	TRBV9	TRBJ1-1	TGTGCCAGCAGCGTAGACAGGGTAAGCACTGAAGCTTTCTTT	CASSVDRVSTEAFF
.	.	TRBV4-2	TRBJ2-1	TGTGCCAGCAGCCAAGACGTGGTGGGGGGCTCCTACAATGAGCAGTTCTTC	CASSQDVVGGSYNEQFF
.	TRBD2	TRBV10-2	TRBJ2-7	TGCGCCAGCAGTGAGGGACTAGCGGGTTACGAGCAGTACTTC	CASSEGLAGYEQYF
.	TRBD1	TRBV3-1/TRBV3-2	TRBJ2-7	TGTGCCAGCAGCCAAGCCGGGACAGCTACCTACGAGCAGTACTTC	CASSQAGTATYEQYF
.	TRBD1	TRBV7-7	TRBJ2-1	TGTGCTAGCAGCTTAACAGGGGGGAGCTACAATGAGCAGTTCTTC	CASSLTGGSYNEQFF
.	TRBD1	TRBV19	TRBJ1-1	TGTGCCAGTAGTATCTGGGACAGGGGGCCGAACACTGAAGCTTTCTTT	CASSIWDRGPNTEAFF
.	.	TRBV9	TRBJ2-7	TGTGCCAGCAGCGTAGAAGACAGCTACGAGCAGTACTTC	CASSVEDSYEQYF
.	.	TRBV4-2	TRBJ2-7	TGTGCCAGCAGCGCGGCGGGGGCTCGGTGCGAGCAGTACTTC	CASSAAGARCEQYF
.	.	TRBV12-1	TRBJ2-1	TGTGCCAGCAGCTCGGACAGGGTCTCCTACAATGAGCAGTTCTTC	CASSSDRVSYNEQFF
.	.	TRBV5-1	TRBJ2-5	TGCGCCAGCAGCGAACAGGGATGGGAGACCCAGTACTTC	CASSEQGWETQYF
.	.	TRBV6-1	TRBJ1-2	TGTGCCAGCAGCGAGTCCGGCTACACCTTC	CASSESGYTF
.	.	TRBV6-5	TRBJ1-4	TGTGCCAGCAGTTACTCGGAGGGCCTCGCGGAAAAACTGTTTTTT	CASSYSEGLAEKLFF
.	TRBD2	TRBV5-1	TRBJ2-1	TGCGCCAGCAGATACGGACTAGCGGGGGGGAACCCCTACAATGAGCAGTTCTTC	CASRYGLAGGNPYNEQFF
.	TRBD1	TRBV7-8	TRBJ1-2	TGTGCCAGCAGCTTAGGACAGGGGAAAACCTATGGCTACACCTTC	CASSLGQGKTYGYTF
.	.	TRBV10-3	TRBJ2-1	TGTGCCATCAGGGGGCCCACAGAGGATGATGAGCAGTTCTTC	CAIRGPTEDDEQFF
.	TRBD1	TRBV6-5	TRBJ1-5	TGTGCCAGCAGTTACACGCAGGGGGCTCAGCCCCAGCATTTT	CASSYTQGAQPQHF
once	.	TRBV2	TRBJ1-1	TGTGCCAGCAGAACGGGGGGCCGGAAGACTGAAGCTTTCTTT	CASRTGGRKTEAFF
.	TRBD2	TRBV7-9	TRBJ2-7	TGTGCCAGCAGCTTGTCTAGCGGGGGGGCCCACGAGCAGTACTTC	CASSLSSGGAHEQYF
.	.	TRBV19	TRBJ2-3	TGTGCCAGTAGTATAGGGACGGGGGAAGGGACAGATACGCAGTATTTT	CASSIGTGEGTDTQYF
.	.	TRBV5-5	TRBJ1-1	TGTGCCAGCAGCTGGGACTTTGAAGCTTTCTTT	CASSWDFEAFF
.	.	TRBV6-2/TRBV6-3	TRBJ2-1	TGTGCCAGCAGTTCCGACCCTTGGGTCGGGGAGCAGTTCTTC	CASSSDPWVGEQFF
.	.	TRBV30	TRBJ1-2	TGTGCCTGGAGCACAGGGCCTCGCTACACCTTC	CAWSTGPRYTF
few	TRBD1	TRBV24-1	TRBJ1-3	TGTGCCACCAGTGACCTCAACAGGGGGCTCCGAGGAAATGGAAACACCATATATTTT	CATSDLNRGLRGNGNTIYF
.	.	TRBV6-5	TRBJ1-1	TGTGCCAGCAAAGTCCAGGGCCCGAACACTGAAGCTTTCTTT	CASKVQGPNTEAFF
few	TRBD2	TRBV7-6	TRBJ2-1	TGTGCCAGCAGCTTAACAGCGGGGGGCACCCTTGATGAGCAGTTCTTC	CASSLTAGGTLDEQFF
.	TRBD1	TRBV19	TRBJ2-5	TGTGCCACTAAAACCAGGGGGCGGGAGACCCAGTACTTC	CATKTRGRETQYF
.	.	TRBV7-5	TRBJ1-5	TGTGCCAGAAGCCCCCACAATCAGCCCCAGCATTTT	CARSPHNQPQHF
few	TRBD2	TRBV9	TRBJ2-3	TGTGCCAGCAGCCCGAAGACACTAGCGGGGGGGGCGCAGTATTTT	CASSPKTLAGGAQYF